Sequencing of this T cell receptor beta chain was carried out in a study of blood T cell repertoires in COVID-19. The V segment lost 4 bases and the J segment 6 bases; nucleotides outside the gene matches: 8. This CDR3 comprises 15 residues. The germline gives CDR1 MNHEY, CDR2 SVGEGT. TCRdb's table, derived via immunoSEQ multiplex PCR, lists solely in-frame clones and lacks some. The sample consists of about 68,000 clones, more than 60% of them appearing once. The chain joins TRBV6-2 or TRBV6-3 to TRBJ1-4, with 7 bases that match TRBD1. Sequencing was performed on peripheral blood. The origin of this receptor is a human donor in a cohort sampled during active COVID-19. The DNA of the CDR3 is TGTGCCAGCAGTTGGGGGCGACAGGGTGATGAAAAACTGTTTTTT. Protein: CASSWGRQGDEKLFF.